This T cell receptor (beta chain) comes out of a study of PD-L1 blockade in urothelial cancer. The time point here: peripheral blood 6 weeks after treatment start. The sample holds one count of this clone. Clones were sequenced by immunoSEQ multiplex PCR, and TCRdb holds only the in-frame ones, with some missing. The sample has some 110,000 clones, around 90% seen once. V shed 5 bases and J shed 1 base, with 8 bases lying between them. This CDR3 is 14 amino acids long. Germline assignment: CDR1 SGHTA and CDR2 FQGNSA. Sequencing was performed on PBMCs, taken around atezolizumab (anti-PD-L1) treatment. The origin of this receptor is a man between 60 and 70 years old with urothelial cancer. The chain employs TRBV7-2 and TRBJ2-2; D gene uncertain. For the CDR3, the DNA is TGTGCCAGCAGCCCCACGGTGAACACCGGGGAGCTGTTTTTT. Translated: CASSPTVNTGELFF.